The subject of this entry is one T cell receptor (beta chain). As yet, its antigen is unknown. The sample originates from a study of cytomegalovirus exposure and HLA in healthy donors. For the study at large: An earlier analysis identified 117 million unique TCR beta sequences in about 170 million T cells. Study findings and constraints: A reported reduction in N-insertions relative to the roughly 670-donor mean was seen in an Asian-associated ancestry cluster in a later analysis. In the analysis, some V segments, TRBV6-2 and TRBV6-3 included, were excluded as indistinguishable.

The length of the CDR3 is 16 residues. CDR1 is SGHTA and CDR2 is FQGNSA in the germline V gene. With 0 bases clipped from V and 0 bases from J, the junction kept 4 bases outside the gene matches. This PCR relied on a set of 60 Vbeta primers and 13 Jbeta primers. Using immunoSEQ multiplex PCR, the repertoire was profiled, and TCRdb retains in-frame clones only, with some absent. Here the sample spans fewer than 200,000 clones, roughly 82% being singletons. The material sequenced was PBMCs. The chain uses TRBV7-2 and TRBJ1-2; 7 nucleotides agree with TRBD1. This TCR was recovered from a woman aged 50 to 65 in good health and CMV-seropositive. CDR3 sequence (DNA): TGTGCCAGCAGCTTAGCCTGGGGACAGCCTAACTATGGCTACACCTTC. It translates to CASSLAWGQPNYGYTF. The full variable domain, its missing parts supplied by reference TRBV7-2 and TRBJ1-2, is GAGVSQSPSNKVTEKGKDVELRCDPISGHTALYWYRQSLGQGLEFLIYFQGNSAPDKSGLPSDRFSAERTGGSVSTLTIQRTQQEDSAVYLCASSLAWGQPNYGYTFGSGTRLTVV.